These 30 T cell receptor beta chains were sequenced from one sample in a study of blood T cell repertoires in COVID-19 (dated by TCRdb to about 2020). The library relied on the immunoSEQ multiplex PCR assay. Held by TCRdb, this immuneACCESS table contains in-frame sequences only and omits some clones. Under half of the omission traces to an unresolved V gene where checked; the cause of the rest is unknown. The sample table lists just over 150,000 clones, about 80% of them with a count of one. Over 20% of the sample is held by the ten biggest clonotypes. The sequencing sample was made of peripheral blood. The origin of the receptors is a woman of 80 years or more with acute or convalescent COVID-19.

The J gene is TRBJ2-3, the V gene TRBV6-2 or TRBV6-3, with D tentatively TRBD2 (5 bases). The CDR3 consists of 12 residues. Germline CDR1 reads MNHEY; CDR2 reads SVGEGT. V shed 0 bases and J shed 11 bases, with 9 bases lying between them. CDR3 region: CASSYSLGGQYF. CDR3 in DNA: TGTGCCAGCAGTTACTCTCTCGGAGGGCAGTATTTT.

This clone has just a few counts. The chain couples TRBV21-1 to TRBJ2-1; the D call of TRBD2 is as the table states it, not checked on the DNA. TRBV21-1 is a documented pseudogene. The CDR3 is made up of 15 amino acids. In DNA form, the CDR3 reads TGTGCCAGCAGCGTTAGCGGGGGGTCCTACAATGAGCAGTTCTTC. Translated: CASSVSGGSYNEQFF.

J is TRBJ2-2 and V is TRBV6-2 or TRBV6-3; 8 bases align to TRBD1. Germline CDR1 reads MNHEY; CDR2 reads SVGEGT. This CDR3 contains 15 residues. Trimming cost V 6 bases and J 4 bases; bases outside gene matches: 7. The CDR3 DNA is TGTGCCAGCAGGCCTGACAGGGGATTCACCGGGGAGCTGTTTTTT. It codes for CASRPDRGFTGELFF.

This clone has only one observation. The J gene is TRBJ1-6, the V gene TRBV18, with 10 bases identical to TRBD1. J lost 10 bases, V lost 4 bases, and 10 bases had no gene match. From germline, CDR1 is KGHSH and CDR2 LQKENI. This CDR3 has 16 amino acids. Here the CDR3 reads CASSLQGTGAESPLHF. Here the CDR3 DNA reads TGTGCCAGCTCACTCCAAGGGACAGGGGCAGAATCACCCCTCCACTTT.

This clone occurred once. The chain recombines TRBV11-2 with TRBJ1-3; 7 bases match TRBD1. The CDR3 length is 15 residues. Per germline, CDR1 SGHAT and CDR2 FQNNGV. V lost 5 bases to trimming and J lost 4 bases; unmatched junction nucleotides: 8. This CDR3 is CASSPKGAPGNTIYF. DNA for the CDR3: TGTGCCAGCAGCCCAAAGGGGGCGCCGGGAAACACCATATATTTT.

This clone has a handful of counts. In DNA, the CDR3 is TGTGCCAGCGGTCGGGAAACAGGGAACACCTCCGGCTACACCTTC. Translating gives CASGRETGNTSGYTF. J is TRBJ1-2 and V is TRBV2; D perhaps matches TRBD1 (6 bases). The germline CDR1 and CDR2 sequences are SNHLY and FYNNEI. The CDR3 totals 15 residues. The V gene lost 8 bases and the J gene lost 8 bases, with 24 bases spanning the gap.

The chain combines TRBV18 with TRBJ1-1; 7 bases agree with TRBD1. The V gene end was trimmed by 3 bases and the J gene end by 5 bases; junction bases not matched to a gene: 12. Germline V gene data show CDR1 as KGHSH and CDR2 as LQKENI. CDR3 size: 16 residues. CDR3 coding DNA: TGTGCCAGCTCACCGACGACAGGGTGGGGTTGGACTGAAGCTTTCTTT. Protein: CASSPTTGWGWTEAFF.

The rearrangement links TRBV7-9 to TRBJ2-2; the D gene is possibly TRBD2 (6 bases). The ends were cut back, 5 bases at V and 4 bases at J, with 17 bases in the middle. The V gene's germline CDR1 is SEHNR and CDR2 FQNEAQ (reference sequence). This CDR3 comprises 16 residues. The CDR3 DNA sequence: TGTGCCAGCAGCCGGATTCGGGGGTCATCCACCGGGGAGCTGTTTTTT. This translates into CASSRIRGSSTGELFF.

This chain uses TRBV4-1 with TRBJ2-3, with 7 positions matching TRBD2. Trimming took 1 base from V and 4 from J; bases not matched to a gene: 2. This CDR3 spans 14 amino acids. Germline CDR1 is MGHRA and CDR2 is YSYEKL. Here the CDR3 DNA reads TGCGCCAGCAGCCAAGCGAGCGGGGCAGATACGCAGTATTTT. Its translation is CASSQASGADTQYF.

CDR3 loop: CASSLVQGSDNEQFF. CDR3 in DNA: TGTGCCAGCAGCTTAGTACAGGGTAGCGACAATGAGCAGTTCTTC. The chain has TRBV7-9 and TRBJ2-1; D might be TRBD1 (6 bases). V was pared by 1 base and J by 5 bases, with 12 bases between. The germline V gene encodes CDR1 SEHNR and CDR2 FQNEAQ (reference sequence). This CDR3 spans 15 amino acids.

The V and J genes are TRBV30 and TRBJ2-2; D ambiguous. The CDR3 is 12 residues long. Trimming took 0 bases from V and 4 from J, leaving 3 bases between them. CDR1 and CDR2 from the germline V gene are GTSNPN and SVGIG (reference sequence). CDR3 nucleotides: TGTGCCTGGAGTGTGAGCACCGGGGAGCTGTTTTTT. It translates to CAWSVSTGELFF.

This chain links TRBV6-5 with TRBJ2-2, with D possibly matching TRBD2 (5 bases). V lost 0 bases, J lost 4 bases, and 9 bases lay in between. This CDR3 is 15 amino acids long. Germline V lookup: CDR1 MNHEY, CDR2 SVGAGI. CDR3: CASSYSMGSTGELFF. CDR3 DNA: TGTGCCAGCAGTTACTCAATGGGGAGCACCGGGGAGCTGTTTTTT.

This clone has only one observation. The chain couples TRBV2 to TRBJ1-1; TRBD1 matches at 8 bases. V was pared by 8 bases and J by 4 bases, with 9 bases of the junction left unmatched. Germline loops: CDR1 SNHLY, CDR2 FYNNEI. The CDR3 is 14 residues long. Here the CDR3 DNA reads TGTGCCAGCGTTTCGCAGGGGGCCGGCACTGAAGCTTTCTTT. Translation: CASVSQGAGTEAFF.

The genes are TRBV30 and TRBJ1-5; 12 bases fit TRBD1. Germline CDR1 GTSNPN, CDR2 SVGIG (reference sequence). V lost 0 bases to trimming and J lost 2 bases; unmatched junction nucleotides: 5. This CDR3 has 17 amino acids. The CDR3: CAWSVRDRGHGNQPQHF. As DNA, the CDR3 is TGTGCCTGGAGTGTCCGGGACAGGGGGCATGGCAATCAGCCCCAGCATTTT.

The chain links TRBV7-2 to TRBJ2-3, with D unclear. This CDR3 spans 12 amino acids. V was pared by 5 bases and J by 8 bases, with 11 bases between. The germline V gene has CDR1 SGHTA and CDR2 FQGNSA. CDR3 sequence (DNA): TGTGCCAGCAGCCCCGGTAGCCGTACGCAGTATTTT. As protein: CASSPGSRTQYF.

The chain links TRBV7-9 to TRBJ1-4; weak D call: TRBD1 (6 bases). Germline V lookup: CDR1 SEHNR, CDR2 FQNEAQ (reference sequence). Trimming removed 4 bases at V and 6 bases at J, with 12 bases between. The CDR3 is made up of 14 amino acids. The CDR3 sequence: CASSSYRVDEKLFF. Here the CDR3 DNA reads TGTGCCAGCAGCTCTTACAGGGTAGATGAAAAACTGTTTTTT.

This clone has just a few counts. The chain carries TRBV2 and TRBJ1-2, with D perhaps matching TRBD1 (6 bases). Germline V gives CDR1 SNHLY, CDR2 FYNNEI. Trimming stripped 8 bases from V and 2 bases from J, with 9 bases between. CDR3 length: 12 residues. The CDR3 reads CASRTENYGYTF. The CDR3 DNA reads as TGTGCCAGCCGGACAGAGAACTATGGCTACACCTTC. The full variable domain, its missing parts supplied by reference TRBV2 and TRBJ1-2, is EPEVTQTPSHQVTQMGQEVILRCVPISNHLYFYWYRQILGQKVEFLVSFYNNEISEKSEIFDDQFSVERPDGSNFTLKIRSTKLEDSAMYFCASRTENYGYTFGSGTRLTVV.

The chain couples TRBV2 to TRBJ1-2, with a tentative D call TRBD1 (6 bases). Trimming cost V 2 bases and J 2 bases, with 15 bases left between them. Looked up from germline, CDR1 is SNHLY and CDR2 is FYNNEI. This CDR3 contains 16 residues. The CDR3 reads CASSELTGQPNYGYTF. CDR3 in DNA: TGTGCCAGCAGTGAATTAACAGGACAGCCGAACTATGGCTACACCTTC.

J is TRBJ2-1 and V is TRBV5-1; 7 bases match TRBD1. The ends lost 4 bases at V and 5 bases at J; junction bases unmatched: 6. This CDR3 contains 14 residues. The germline gives CDR1 SGHRS, CDR2 YFSETQ. The CDR3 loop is CASSPKQGNNEQFF. The CDR3 DNA reads as TGCGCCAGCAGCCCGAAACAGGGGAACAATGAGCAGTTCTTC.

This chain links TRBV4-1 with TRBJ1-6; 9 bases line up with TRBD1. Germline V gene lookup returns CDR1 MGHRA and CDR2 YSYEKL. The CDR3 extends over 16 amino acids. V lost 4 bases and J lost 10; bases outside the gene matches: 11. CDR3 DNA sequence: TGCGCCAGCAGCCCATCAACAGGGGGCACCCAATCACCCCTCCACTTT. This gives the protein CASSPSTGGTQSPLHF.

This chain links TRBV5-4 with TRBJ1-1; D uncertain. Per germline, CDR1 SGHNT and CDR2 YYREEE (reference sequence). Trimming left V 0 bases short and J 5 bases short, with 8 bases between. This CDR3 contains 13 residues. The DNA of the CDR3 is TGTGCCAGCAGCTTGGAACGGGAAACTGAAGCTTTCTTT. Its protein product is CASSLERETEAFF.

In the case of this clone: A junction boundary mismatches the germline segment, possibly from a read error. This sequence joins TRBV2 and TRBJ2-7, with D maybe TRBD1 (5 bases). The CDR3 covers 15 residues. Germline V lookup: CDR1 SNHLY, CDR2 FYNNEI. DNA for the CDR3: TGTGCCAGCAGGGGGCTTAAGGGCAGGGCTTACGAACAGTACTTC. Protein product: CASRGLKGRAYEQYF.

The genes are TRBV18 and TRBJ2-3; 12 bases agree with TRBD2. Trimming took 0 bases from V and 4 from J; bases not matched to a gene: 5. CDR1 and CDR2 from the germline V gene are KGHSH and LQKENI. The CDR3 covers 17 residues. Written as DNA, the CDR3 is TGTGCCAGCTCACCACCGGGACTAGCGGGTTGGGCAGATACGCAGTATTTT. This encodes CASSPPGLAGWADTQYF. Full variable domain (missing parts from reference TRBV18 and TRBJ2-3): NAGVMQNPRHLVRRRGQEARLRCSPMKGHSHVYWYRQLPEEGLKFMVYLQKENIIDESGMPKERFSAEFPKEGPSILRIQQVVRGDSAAYFCASSPPGLAGWADTQYFGPGTRLTVL.

The V gene is TRBV9, the J gene TRBJ1-4; perhaps TRBD1 as D (6 bases). The CDR3 sequence is 15 residues long. V was trimmed by 2 bases and J by 7 bases, leaving 15 bases between them. CDR1 and CDR2 from the germline V gene are SGDLS and YYNGEE. The CDR3 spells CASSVSSGGSEKLFF. For the CDR3, the DNA is TGTGCCAGCAGCGTCTCCAGCGGGGGCAGTGAAAAACTGTTTTTT.

The chain recombines TRBV4-1 with TRBJ2-7; D is possibly TRBD2 (6 bases). V was pared by 1 base and J by 2 bases, with 18 bases between. Germline values: CDR1 MGHRA, CDR2 YSYEKL. The CDR3 contains 17 residues. The CDR3 DNA follows: TGCGCCAGCAGCCAAGGGGACTCCTTAATTCTCCCCTACGAGCAGTACTTC. Translation gives CASSQGDSLILPYEQYF.

The rearrangement links TRBV6-2 or TRBV6-3 to TRBJ1-2; TRBD1 might be the D (6 bases). Trimming shortened V by 6 bases and J by 5 bases, and 22 bases separated the two germline ends. Germline loops: CDR1 MNHEY, CDR2 SVGEGT. There are 16 residues in the CDR3. The CDR3 loop reads CASSPLLQGIGYGYTF. The CDR3 coding sequence is TGTGCCAGCAGCCCTCTCTTACAGGGAATTGGGTATGGCTACACCTTC.

J is TRBJ2-1 and V is TRBV30; TRBD2 aligns across 9 bases. The J segment lost 7 bases and the V segment lost 2 bases, leaving 9 bases of the junction unmatched. The CDR3 runs 15 residues. Per the germline V gene, CDR1 is GTSNPN and CDR2 is SVGIG (reference sequence). The chain's CDR3 is CAWSSISGGRNEQFF. CDR3 in DNA: TGTGCCTGGAGTAGTATTAGCGGGGGAAGGAATGAGCAGTTCTTC.

The chain employs TRBV9 and TRBJ2-7; D is unresolved. The germline V gene has CDR1 SGDLS and CDR2 YYNGEE. The CDR3 extends over 14 amino acids. Between the trimmed V and J ends, which lost 0 bases and 0 bases, there was a span of 7 bases. As DNA, the CDR3 is TGTGCCAGCAGCGTAGTTCCTAGCTCCTACGAGCAGTACTTC. Translating gives CASSVVPSSYEQYF. The variable domain in full, with the rest retrieved from reference TRBV9 and TRBJ2-7, is DSGVTQTPKHLITATGQRVTLRCSPRSGDLSVYWYQQSLDQGLQFLIQYYNGEERAKGNILERFSAQQFPDLHSELNLSSLELGDSALYFCASSVVPSSYEQYFGPGTRLTVT.

The J gene is TRBJ1-2, the V gene TRBV2; tentatively, D is TRBD1 (6 bases). The CDR3 is 14 residues long. Trimming cost V 2 bases and J 2 bases, with 9 bases left between them. Per the germline V gene, CDR1 is SNHLY and CDR2 is FYNNEI. The CDR3 nucleotides read TGTGCCAGCAGTGAAAAGGGGGGGAACTATGGCTACACCTTC. This encodes CASSEKGGNYGYTF.

The chain carries TRBV20-1 and TRBJ1-2, with 9 nucleotides matching TRBD1. Germline V CDR1 and CDR2: DFQATT, SNEGSKA (reference sequence). CDR3 length: 13 amino acids. V was clipped by 3 bases and J by 8 bases; unmatched bases: 7. The CDR3 nucleotides read TGCAGTGCTAGTGATACAGGGGGCGTCGGCTACACCTTC. This codes for CSASDTGGVGYTF.